This TCR beta chain is drawn from a study of vaccination and CD4 T cells after COVID-19. As for the study in general: Nasal swab PCR identified SARS-CoV-2 in the convalescent patients, of whom several were mild and one severe. Stimulation used overlapping spike peptides from SARS-CoV-2, HCoV-NL63, HCoV-OC43 and HCoV-229E.

This clonotype occurred once. Antigen specificity is unknown. The study's findings and limits: Spike mono-reactivity was found in 304 of the 307 vaccine-specific clones identified in convalescent patients.

Treatment of the sample: roughly ten-day PBMC culture with coronavirus spike peptide pools or control peptides (ViraFEST assay). The V end was cut by 3 bases, the J end by 2 bases, with 17 bases between. CDR3 length equals 15 residues. The germline gives CDR1 DFQATT, CDR2 SNEGSKA (reference sequence). Oncomine TCR Beta short-read sequencing was applied to DNA from cultured CD4+ T cells. TCRdb used MiXCR to reprocess the PCR reads, holding one entry per CDR3 protein. The sample lists several thousand distinct CDR3 sequences; about 56% were seen once. Input material: CD4+ T cells from blood, cultured in vitro. The chain couples TRBV20-1 to TRBJ2-7; TRBD2 is a possible D gene (6 bases). This clonotype originated in a human donor who had recovered from COVID-19. Here the CDR3 reads CSASGRRGLTYEQYF. The CDR3 bases are TGCAGTGCTAGCGGCCGGCGGGGCTTAACCTACGAGCAGTACTTC.